Described below is a single T cell receptor (beta chain) sequence and its context. Original processing methods: Reference gene primer amplification gave nucleated cell count estimates. Assay: immunoSEQ multiplex PCR; the TCRdb copy retains only in-frame clones and omits some. V, J and clone size are those of that table, while D and trimming were read from the DNA. The sample consists of tens of thousands of clones, around 80% of them appearing once. The source of the sample is a study of blood T cell repertoires in COVID-19. Study in general: Samples representing acute and convalescent COVID-19 were sourced from the United States, Italy and Spain. PBMCs, B-cell-depleted T cells, or T cells provided the cDNA or gDNA that made up the material.

The V and J ends lost 4 bases and 6 bases, in that order; junction bases with no gene match: 3. This CDR3 contains 14 residues. Germline CDR1 reads SGHRS; CDR2 reads YFSETQ. The sequencing sample was made of peripheral blood. The sequence came from a human donor in a cohort sampled during active COVID-19. V gene TRBV5-1 combines with J gene TRBJ2-1; 11 nucleotides line up with TRBD1. The CDR3 DNA follows: TGCGCCAGCAGCGGAGGGACAGGGGGCAATGAGCAGTTCTTC. This encodes CASSGGTGGNEQFF.